The 5 T cell receptor beta chains listed next were all sequenced from one sample in a study of shared clonotypes between healthy human individuals (dated by TCRdb to 2019 to 2021). The library was built by means of the immunoSEQ multiplex PCR assay. TCRdb took over this immuneACCESS table, retaining in-frame rearrangements with V and J assigned. Such tables are incomplete; in checked studies, under half of the missing clones stem from an unresolved V gene, and the remainder is unexplained. In all, the sample holds around 2.1 million clones, and about 93% of those were seen once. The top ten constitute about 1.5% of the sample. CD8 naive samples were CD45RO-negative cells positively selected for CCR7, giving a CD45RA+CCR7+ population that excluded TemRA cells. Sequenced: naive CD8+ T cells from PBMCs. The sample's cell subset or site label, in plain terms: CD45RA+CCR7+. The source is a man between 18 and 29 years old in good health. Some clones in this sample may be carry-over from other donors' samples.

V gene TRBV4-1 combines with J gene TRBJ2-7; D possibly matches TRBD1 or TRBD2 (5 bases each). V lost 3 bases to trimming and J lost 0 bases, with 21 bases between them. CDR1 and CDR2 (germline): MGHRA, YSYEKL. The CDR3 is 18 amino acids. This chain's CDR3 is CASSHQNTGTTSSYEQYF. The CDR3 region has the DNA TGCGCCAGCAGCCACCAAAATACCGGGACCACGAGCTCCTACGAGCAGTACTTC.

This rearrangement joins TRBV7-2 to TRBJ2-1; 8 bases line up with TRBD1. V lost 5 bases, J lost 6 bases, and 9 bases stayed unmatched. CDR1 is SGHTA, CDR2 FQGNSA, per germline. CDR3 length: 15 amino acids. In DNA, the CDR3 is TGTGCCAGCAGCACGGACAGGGCCCCCGGCAATGAGCAGTTCTTC. This sequence encodes CASSTDRAPGNEQFF.

The chain has TRBV4-1 and TRBJ1-3; TRBD1 is a possible D gene (5 bases). Trimming pared 7 bases from V and 0 bases from J, leaving 13 bases between. The CDR3 totals 15 residues. Germline V lookup: CDR1 MGHRA, CDR2 YSYEKL. The CDR3 spells CASTPQEPSGNTIYF. Written as DNA, the CDR3 is TGCGCCAGCACCCCACAGGAACCCTCTGGAAACACCATATATTTT.

J is TRBJ2-1 and V is TRBV6-5; TRBD1 matches 8 bases. CDR1 MNHEY and CDR2 SVGAGI come from the germline V gene. V lost 0 bases, J lost 7 bases, and 8 bases stayed unmatched. The CDR3 runs to 16 residues. CDR3 amino acids: CASSYSTGVVMNEQFF. CDR3 coding DNA: TGTGCCAGCAGTTACTCGACAGGGGTTGTTATGAATGAGCAGTTCTTC.

The chain couples TRBV9 to TRBJ1-1; D perhaps matches TRBD1 (5 bases). Germline CDR1 SGDLS, CDR2 YYNGEE. This CDR3 comprises 15 residues. V was cut by 4 bases and J by 6 bases, with 19 bases left in between. DNA for the CDR3: TGTGCCAGCAGCTCACAGGCAGGCGTGAAGGCTGAAGCTTTCTTT. The encoded protein is CASSSQAGVKAEAFF.